This T cell receptor beta chain comes out of a study of blood T cells in healthy people across ages (dated by TCRdb to 2015 to 2017). Study-level background: In model experiments, roughly one uniquely barcoded TCR beta cDNA molecule per two T cells was captured by template switching. Using deep sequencing normalized with unique cDNA molecular identifiers, the study measured how TCR beta repertoire diversity changes with age. The donors were divided into four age groups: young (average approximately 17 years), middle-aged (about 39), aged (approximately 62) and long-lived (82). For two donors (one aged 18 to 30 and one aged 80 or older), the study analyzed two additional independent replicas of 1 million unique cDNA reads from the same blood draw.

What the work shows at the level of the full study, not this receptor alone: Observed TCR beta diversity per million T cells fell roughly linearly with age, and a significant reduction was already apparent by age approximately 41. Compared with the aged group, more naive CD4+ T cells, fewer expanded clones and increased TCR diversity were shown by the long-lived group, suggesting age selection. Bulk unsorted PBMC profiling prevented conclusive comparison of naive and antigen-experienced compartments. Because donor CMV infection status was unknown, age-related changes in expanded clonotypes were potentially confounded. Observed TCR beta diversity correlated strongly with the percentage of naive T cells measured by flow cytometry. Total diversity estimates from one million sequenced T cells were considered lower bounds and underestimates.

This clonotype has a handful of counts. Its antigen specificity is not known. Base quality data are lacking; no much larger clone is found one base away. Library preparation was by 5' RACE. The sequencer listed for this sample is Illumina HiSeq 2500. A second about 7 to 11 cycle PCR used a sample-barcoded 5' primer and a J-beta primer mix. A template-switch 5' adaptor carrying 12 random nucleotides introduced a unique molecular identifier onto each TCR beta cDNA molecule. At least 3 million CDR3-containing paired-end reads were obtained from each sample. First-strand cDNA synthesis was performed from all RNA using the Mint cDNA synthesis kit, with priming by a TRBC-specific oligonucleotide. Following uracil-DNA glycosylase treatment, a first 18-cycle PCR with universal primers M1SS and BC2_uni_R was performed on all cDNA. As for how the authors treated the data: Normalization of each sample was performed by random selection of 1 million high-quality reads, each carrying a distinct molecular identifier. Reads sharing molecular identifiers were discarded rather than binned into consensus sequences. MiTCR, with a Q25 quality threshold and the strictest error-elimination algorithm, was used for CDR3 identification, clonotype clustering and error correction. A nonparametric unseen species model using Euler transformation provided a lower-bound estimate of total TCR beta diversity. TCRdb's own reprocessing of the public reads used fastp at Q25 and MiXCR and kept productive beta chains. A single entry per CDR3 protein holds the most common genes and DNA from its merged rows. These V and J calls derive from TCRdb rather than the authors' analysis. The sample contains around 700,000 distinct CDR3 sequences, roughly 25% of them found a single time. The biggest ten clones account for more than 7.5% of the sample.

Donors were approximately 42 systemically healthy Caucasian individuals from Russia aged roughly 6 to 100 years. Each donor gave ten milliliters of peripheral blood, drawn into EDTA-treated Vacutainer tubes. Ficoll-Paque density-gradient centrifugation was used to isolate PBMCs, with at least 6 million obtained per sample. Total RNA was extracted from PBMCs with Trizol reagent, with at least 5 micrograms obtained per sample. For every donor, flow cytometry on a PBMC aliquot measured the percentage of naive CD45RAhigh/CD27high T cells. Separately, the same data were catalogued under a study of T cells of mothers and their children. As the second publication notes: Donors were nine systemically healthy Caucasian individuals: three mothers and their six children. cDNA synthesis consumed the entire amount of extracted RNA, loaded at around 1.5 ug RNA in each 15 ul reaction. Sample barcodes and 2-4 random nucleotides were added via the M1S primer in the second PCR. Each mother yielded over 9.5 million TCR beta CDR3 reads and each child about 3 million reads. In both related and unrelated pairs, thymic selection shapes the output of TCR recombination in a similar way, with inherited differences having only a minor effect. Related mother-child pairs always showed normalized repertoire overlap that was slightly higher than in unrelated mother-child pairs, though the difference was never significant. With a sensitivity of 90 to 100 clones per million clonotypes, no persistent microchimeric T cell clones were detected. The study used deep NGS to compare TCR beta repertoires of mothers and children, seeking features distinguishing related mother-child pairs from unrelated individuals. The mean age was roughly 40 +/- 4 years for the mothers and approximately 11 +/- 4 years for the children. After adapters were ligated using NEBNext reagents, the libraries underwent 100+100 nt paired-end sequencing on an Illumina HiSeq 2000. To avoid cross-contamination, the mother libraries and the child libraries were prepared a month apart and sequenced in separate runs. For each donor, between 500,000 and 2,000,000 distinct TCR beta clonotypes were identified. Naive TCR beta clonotypes were estimated from low-frequency clonotypes matched to each donor's FACS-determined naive share, without sorting.

The TCR originated in a boy aged 10-17 years in good health. The sequencing sample was made of blood.

The sequenced DNA is TGCGCCAGCAGCTTGGAGCAGTACGTCTTATCGAACACTGAAGCTTTCTTT. It translates as CASSLEQYVLSNTEAFF. The sequence links TRBV5-1 to TRBJ1-1; no D gene can be assigned with confidence. CDR1 and CDR2 were assigned from the germline V gene as SGHRS and YFSETQ. The cysteine opens and the phenylalanine closes a CDR3 of 17 amino acids. The CDR3 DNA has 51 bases and is translated from base 1. V is shortened by 0 bases, J by 1 base, and the region joining them spans 16 bases.